The 27 T cell receptor beta chains in this list originate from one sample, sequenced in a study of blood T cells in healthy people across ages. A second 7 to 11 cycle PCR used barcoded and J-beta primers. TCRdb itself ran the 5' RACE reads through MiXCR, one entry per CDR3 protein. The sample holds over 1,500,000 distinct CDR3 sequences, 40% to 55% seen once. The sequenced sample was blood. These receptors were collected from a woman aged 35 to 49 in good health.

This clonotype was detected a few times. A much larger clone is a single base away; this may be a read error. The chain uses TRBV6-2 or TRBV6-3 and TRBJ2-7; possible D gene TRBD2, 5 bases. The CDR3 has 12 amino acids. Trimming cost V 6 bases and J 7 bases, with 13 bases left between them. Germline V CDR1 and CDR2: MNHEY, SVGEGT. The CDR3: CASRYGSGEQYF. CDR3 coding DNA: TGTGCCAGCAGGTACGGGTCGGGAGAGCAGTACTTC.

The V and J genes are TRBV4-3 and TRBJ2-5, with 8 bases identical to TRBD1. CDR3 size: 15 residues. V was clipped by 0 bases and J by 5 bases; unmatched bases: 5. Germline CDR1 LGHNA, CDR2 YSLEER. CDR3 DNA sequence: TGCGCCAGCAGCCAAGATGGGGACAGGTGGGAGACCCAGTACTTC. It encodes CASSQDGDRWETQYF.

V and J are TRBV29-1 and TRBJ1-3, with a possible D match to TRBD1 (5 bases). V lost 7 bases to trimming and J lost 4 bases, with 11 bases between them. The CDR3 is made up of 12 amino acids. Germline V CDR1 and CDR2: SQVTM, ANQGSEA. The CDR3 protein is CSGQGGGNTIYF. DNA for the CDR3: TGCAGCGGCCAGGGCGGGGGAAACACCATATATTTT.

This clonotype has more than one count but fewer than ten. The chain uses TRBV7-2 and TRBJ2-4; the D gene is possibly TRBD2 (5 bases). The germline CDR1 and CDR2 sequences are SGHTA and FQGNSA. Trimming cost V 2 bases and J 13 bases, with 18 bases left between them. The CDR3 is made up of 14 amino acids. The CDR3 nucleotides are TGTGCCAGCAGCTTAAACGGCCCCGAGGGAGAGCAGTACTTC. The encoded protein is CASSLNGPEGEQYF.

The chain carries TRBV6-6 and TRBJ2-1; 9 nucleotides align to TRBD2. Germline V gene data show CDR1 as MNHNY and CDR2 as SVGAGI (reference sequence). This CDR3 has 15 amino acids. V gave up 2 bases and J gave up 5 bases; unmatched junction bases: 4. CDR3 sequence reads: CASSYTAGGNNEQFF. CDR3 DNA sequence: TGTGCCAGCAGTTACACGGCGGGGGGGAACAATGAGCAGTTCTTC.

The chain combines TRBV27 with TRBJ1-1, with D perhaps matching TRBD1 (5 bases). Germline CDR1 reads MNHEY; CDR2 reads SMNVEV (reference sequence). Trimming left V 7 bases short and J 6 bases short, with 12 bases between. The CDR3 consists of 12 residues. The CDR3 is CASMRGRAEAFF. CDR3 sequence (DNA): TGTGCCAGCATGCGGGGGAGGGCTGAAGCTTTCTTT.

In its sample, this clonotype was seen a few times. The V and J genes are TRBV6-5 and TRBJ1-4; no clear D gene. The CDR3 consists of 14 residues. The germline CDR1 and CDR2 sequences are MNHEY and SVGAGI. V shed 2 bases and J shed 8 bases, with 12 bases lying between them. The DNA for the CDR3 is TGTGCCAGCAGTTACGCGGGGAGGAGCGAAAAACTGTTTTTT. Protein product: CASSYAGRSEKLFF.

The rearrangement joins TRBV2 to TRBJ2-1; D is perhaps TRBD1 or TRBD2 (5 bases each). V lost 8 bases, J lost 12 bases, and 20 bases lay in between. CDR3 length: 13 residues. Germline values: CDR1 SNHLY, CDR2 FYNNEI. CDR3 DNA: TGTGCCAGCCGGGGACCCCAAGGAAGTGGGCAGTTCTTC. Translating gives CASRGPQGSGQFF.

This clonotype was recorded a few times. The J gene is TRBJ2-7, the V gene TRBV28; D remains unclear. Trimming cost V 6 bases and J 3 bases, with 9 bases left between them. Looked up from germline, CDR1 is MDHEN and CDR2 is SYDVKM. This CDR3 spans 12 amino acids. As DNA, the CDR3 is TGTGCCAGCAGGACATCTCGCTACGAGCAGTACTTC. Amino acid sequence: CASRTSRYEQYF.

The V and J genes are TRBV4-1 and TRBJ2-7; 7 bases fit TRBD2. The V segment lost 4 bases and the J segment 1 base; nucleotides outside the gene matches: 10. The CDR3 totals 16 residues. In germline, CDR1 is MGHRA, CDR2 YSYEKL. The CDR3 spells CASSRPRGTNSYEQYF. In nucleotides, the CDR3 is TGCGCCAGCAGCCGGCCGCGGGGGACTAATTCCTACGAGCAGTACTTC.

The table lists this clonotype with a few counts. The chain is built from TRBV20-1 and TRBJ2-7; TRBD1 agrees at 8 bases. The CDR3 consists of 16 residues. V lost 0 bases, J lost 3 bases, and 10 bases stayed unmatched. Germline V gives CDR1 DFQATT, CDR2 SNEGSKA (reference sequence). CDR3 region: CSARDFGQGPNYEQYF. The CDR3 nucleotides read TGCAGTGCTAGAGATTTTGGACAGGGACCAAACTACGAGCAGTACTTC.

This clonotype came up a few times. The genes are TRBV6-5 and TRBJ2-5; 11 positions match TRBD1. J gave up 4 bases and V 4 bases, and 5 bases lay outside the gene matches. CDR1 is MNHEY, CDR2 SVGAGI, per germline. This CDR3 is 15 amino acids long. CDR3 nucleotides: TGTGCCAGCAGTTCCCGGACAGGGGGCTCAGAGACCCAGTACTTC. Encoded protein: CASSSRTGGSETQYF.

This clonotype was seen only a few times. V and J are TRBV18 and TRBJ2-4; tentatively, D is TRBD1 or TRBD2 (5 bases each). The germline gives CDR1 KGHSH, CDR2 LQKENI. Trimming took off 4 bases at V and 12 bases at J, with 13 bases between the two ends. The CDR3 covers 12 residues. The CDR3 DNA reads TGTGCCAGCTCACAGTACCAGGGACCTCAGTACTTC. This encodes CASSQYQGPQYF.

This clonotype was picked up a small number of times. The V gene is TRBV12-3 or TRBV12-4, the J gene TRBJ2-3, with D possibly matching TRBD2 (6 bases). The CDR3 runs 14 residues. V dropped 5 bases and J dropped 1 base, with 10 bases sitting between them. The CDR3 is CASSVSSGTDTQYF. The CDR3 region has the DNA TGTGCCAGCAGTGTGTCTAGCGGCACAGATACGCAGTATTTT.

The chain has TRBV6-6 and TRBJ1-6; no clear D. Germline V gene sequence: CDR1 MNHNY, CDR2 SVGAGI (reference sequence). The CDR3 contains 16 residues. Trimming pared 5 bases from V and 0 bases from J, leaving 11 bases between. CDR3 DNA sequence: TGTGCCAGCAGTCGCACGTTGAGCTCCTATAATTCACCCCTCCACTTT. This sequence encodes CASSRTLSSYNSPLHF.

CDR3 coding DNA: TGTGCCAGCAACGGAGACAGGAGCCATGGCTACACCTTC. Protein sequence: CASNGDRSHGYTF. The J gene is TRBJ1-2, the V gene TRBV6-6; possibly TRBD1 for D (6 bases). CDR1 is MNHNY, CDR2 SVGAGI, per germline (reference sequence). The CDR3 spans 13 residues. V shed 7 bases and J shed 6 bases, with 15 bases lying between them.

This chain uses TRBV9 with TRBJ2-3, with D possibly called TRBD1 or TRBD2 (5 bases each). Germline V CDR1 and CDR2: SGDLS, YYNGEE. The CDR3 has 15 amino acids. V dropped 2 bases and J dropped 3 bases, with 13 bases sitting between them. The CDR3 DNA reads TGTGCCAGCAGCGTGTATGGGACGGCTACAGATACGCAGTATTTT. Protein sequence: CASSVYGTATDTQYF.

This clonotype was detected only once. The V gene is TRBV10-2, the J gene TRBJ2-1; either TRBD1 or TRBD2 may fit D (6 bases each). CDR3 length: 15 residues. The V end lost 8 bases, the J end lost 0 bases, and 14 bases lay between the germline ends. Germline CDR1 and CDR2: WSHSY and SAAADI. CDR3 nucleotides: TGCGCCAGCCAGCCGGGGGCCTCCTCCTACAATGAGCAGTTCTTC. Encoded protein: CASQPGASSYNEQFF.

There are a few counts of this clonotype. The V gene is TRBV27, the J gene TRBJ2-3; no reliable D call. CDR3 size: 17 residues. The V end was cut by 8 bases, the J end by 2 bases, with 23 bases between. Germline lookup yields CDR1 MNHEY and CDR2 SMNVEV (reference sequence). The CDR3 loop is CASSRVGWPNPTDTQYF. The CDR3 DNA follows: TGTGCCAGCTCTCGGGTTGGATGGCCAAATCCCACAGATACGCAGTATTTT.

The V and J genes are TRBV9 and TRBJ1-2; 7 bases are a match to TRBD1. This CDR3 region has 12 residues. Looked up from germline, CDR1 is SGDLS and CDR2 is YYNGEE. V lost 3 bases to trimming and J lost 8 bases; unmatched junction nucleotides: 4. The CDR3: CASSATGEGYTF. CDR3 in DNA: TGTGCCAGCAGCGCAACAGGGGAGGGCTACACCTTC.

This clonotype has a count of ten or more. The CDR3 protein is CASSQGLAGGAYEQYF. CDR3 sequence (DNA): TGTGCCAGCAGCCAAGGACTAGCGGGGGGGGCCTACGAGCAGTACTTC. The chain recombines TRBV4-2 with TRBJ2-7; 14 bases align to TRBD2. V lost 1 base to trimming and J lost 2 bases; unmatched junction nucleotides: 1. CDR3 length: 16 amino acids. Germline-derived CDR1 and CDR2 are LGHNA and YNFKEQ.

A few counts support this clonotype. The chain employs TRBV7-2 and TRBJ2-3; D not certain. CDR3 size: 13 residues. Per germline, CDR1 SGHTA and CDR2 FQGNSA. The germline V and J ends were trimmed by 3 bases and 4 bases, with 8 bases remaining between them. Here the CDR3 DNA reads TGTGCCAGCAGCTTCCAGGCCCCAGATACGCAGTATTTT. Translated: CASSFQAPDTQYF.

This chain links TRBV29-1 with TRBJ1-4; a possible D gene is TRBD1 (5 bases). The CDR3 sequence is 14 residues long. Germline V gene data show CDR1 as SQVTM and CDR2 as ANQGSEA. The V and J ends lost 5 bases and 0 bases respectively, with 10 bases between them. CDR3 sequence (DNA): TGCAGCGTTACGGGGGATCCAACTAATGAAAAACTGTTTTTT. It codes for CSVTGDPTNEKLFF.

This clonotype showed up just a few times. This chain links TRBV4-1 with TRBJ2-4; D remains unclear. V lost 1 base and J 7 bases, leaving 29 bases between the germline ends. Germline V gene data show CDR1 as MGHRA and CDR2 as YSYEKL. This CDR3 has 20 amino acids. The CDR3 loop is CASSQVPIDPWGKDNNIQYF. For the CDR3, the DNA is TGCGCCAGCAGCCAAGTCCCAATTGACCCGTGGGGTAAAGACAATAACATTCAGTACTTC.

V is TRBV27 and J is TRBJ2-3, with D unresolved. From germline, CDR1 is MNHEY and CDR2 SMNVEV (reference sequence). V was cut by 8 bases and J by 1 base, with 16 bases left in between. The CDR3 consists of 15 residues. This CDR3 reads CASGGHVSGTDTQYF. The CDR3 nucleotides read TGTGCCAGCGGCGGCCACGTCTCTGGCACAGATACGCAGTATTTT.

This chain connects TRBV12-3 or TRBV12-4 to TRBJ1-5; 9 bases map to TRBD1. This CDR3 contains 16 residues. V dropped 3 bases and J dropped 1; count of bases not matched to a gene: 4. CDR3 coding DNA: TGTGCCAGCAGTTTGGAGACAGGGGGGAGCAATCAGCCCCAGCATTTT. Protein sequence: CASSLETGGSNQPQHF.

The chain has TRBV28 and TRBJ2-3; 9 nucleotides agree with TRBD2. Trimming cost V 4 bases and J 3 bases; bases outside gene matches: 5. Germline CDR1 MDHEN, CDR2 SYDVKM. CDR3 length equals 15 residues. Written as DNA, the CDR3 is TGTGCCAGCAGTTCCCCTCTAGCGGGAACAGATACGCAGTATTTT. The encoded protein is CASSSPLAGTDTQYF. The whole variable domain, remainder taken from reference TRBV28 and TRBJ2-3, is DVKVTQSSRYLVKRTGEKVFLECVQDMDHENMFWYRQDPGLGLRLIYFSYDVKMKEKGDIPEGYSVSREKKERFSLILESASTNQTSMYLCASSSPLAGTDTQYFGPGTRLTVL.